The rows below give T cell receptor beta chains drawn from one sample of a study of OX40 agonist ivuxolimab in advanced cancers. TCRdb's copy holds only in-frame clones and misses some; the assay was immunoSEQ multiplex PCR. The sample lists 90,000 to 100,000 clones, 90% to 95% occurring once. The sequenced sample was CD4+ or CD8+ T cells sorted from blood, obtained in a trial of the OX40 agonist ivuxolimab. The receptors come from an adult with an advanced solid tumor such as melanoma, head and neck, liver or kidney cancer. Each CDR3 is given with its conserved first and last residue. D genes are given only for firm matches. Only some rows state a clone size, as once, few, many or a class for expanded clones.

TRBV11-2	TRBJ2-1	.	TRBD2	CASSGGTSGIYNEQFF	TGTGCCAGCAGCGGCGGGACTAGCGGGATTTACAATGAGCAGTTCTTC
TRBV30	TRBJ2-2	.	.	CAWSSWNTGELFF	TGTGCCTGGAGTTCATGGAACACCGGGGAGCTGTTTTTT
TRBV5-1	TRBJ2-4	.	TRBD1	CARPQPMRQGILTSNIQYF	TGCGCCAGACCTCAGCCTATGAGACAGGGGATTCTGACTTCCAACATTCAGTACTTC
TRBV5-1	TRBJ2-1	.	.	CASSATGYHNEQFF	TGCGCCAGCAGCGCGACAGGTTACCACAATGAGCAGTTCTTC
TRBV21-1	TRBJ2-1	.	.	CASRRISGRHNEQFF	TGTGCCAGCAGGAGAATTAGCGGCCGTCACAATGAGCAGTTCTTC
TRBV7-6	TRBJ2-2	.	.	CASSYGQERTNTGELFF	TGTGCCAGCAGCTACGGCCAGGAGCGGACGAACACCGGGGAGCTGTTTTTT
TRBV7-2	TRBJ2-7	.	.	CASSFNVGPYEQYF	TGTGCCAGCAGCTTTAACGTGGGACCCTACGAGCAGTACTTC
TRBV5-1	TRBJ1-4	.	.	CASSLDTNEKLFF	TGCGCCAGCAGCTTGGATACTAATGAAAAACTGTTTTTT
TRBV10-1	TRBJ2-1	.	.	CASSGSGGSYNEQFF	TGCGCCAGCAGTGGCTCCGGGGGATCCTACAATGAGCAGTTCTTC
TRBV9	TRBJ2-5	.	.	CASSGLGLQETQYF	TGTGCCAGCAGCGGTCTGGGACTCCAAGAGACCCAGTACTTC
TRBV6-1	TRBJ1-5	.	.	CASSENSGRFEPQHF	TGTGCCAGCAGTGAAAACAGTGGGCGCTTCGAGCCCCAGCATTTT
TRBV5-1	TRBJ2-1	.	TRBD2	CASSPVPAAGYNEQFF	TGCGCCAGCAGTCCCGTCCCAGCAGCGGGGTACAATGAGCAGTTCTTC
TRBV25-1	TRBJ1-5	.	.	CASKGGGNQPQHF	TGTGCCAGCAAGGGTGGAGGGAATCAGCCCCAGCATTTT
TRBV28	TRBJ2-7	.	.	CASSLLVTSLYEQYF	TGTGCCAGCAGTTTACTTGTAACTAGTCTGTACGAGCAGTACTTC
TRBV28	TRBJ1-1	.	.	CASSLLMGGEAFF	TGTGCCAGCAGCCTTCTAATGGGGGGTGAAGCTTTCTTT
TRBV30	TRBJ2-7	.	TRBD1	CAWWTGLGYEQYF	TGTGCCTGGTGGACAGGGTTAGGCTACGAGCAGTACTTC
TRBV5-6	TRBJ1-2	.	.	CATGTPPGGYTF	TGTGCCACCGGGACTCCCCCCGGCGGCTACACCTTC
TRBV27	TRBJ2-2	.	TRBD1	CASSAGTGATGELFF	TGTGCCAGCAGCGCCGGGACAGGGGCCACCGGGGAGCTGTTTTTT
TRBV18	TRBJ2-7	few	.	CASSPGRATQDEQYF	TGTGCCAGCTCACCAGGCAGGGCCACTCAGGACGAGCAGTACTTC
TRBV2	TRBJ2-5	.	TRBD2	CASSEAETGGIQETQYF	TGTGCCAGCAGTGAAGCGGAGACGGGAGGGATCCAAGAGACCCAGTACTTC
TRBV19	TRBJ2-5	once	TRBD1	CASSTRPYRDRGRGETQYF	TGTGCCAGTAGTACCCGCCCGTACCGGGACAGGGGGCGAGGAGAGACCCAGTACTTC
TRBV11-2	TRBJ2-3	.	.	CASSLWIDSTDTQYF	TGTGCCAGCAGCTTATGGATCGATAGCACAGATACGCAGTATTTT
TRBV2	TRBJ2-3	.	.	CASSDLGVADTQYF	TGTGCCAGCAGTGACTTGGGGGTTGCAGATACGCAGTATTTT
TRBV11-1	TRBJ2-5	.	.	CASSSGEETQYF	TGTGCCAGCAGCTCAGGGGAAGAGACCCAGTACTTC
TRBV21-1	TRBJ2-5	.	.	CASSKDRAGGQLYQETQYF	TGTGCCAGCAGCAAAGATCGGGCAGGGGGGCAATTGTACCAAGAGACCCAGTACTTC
TRBV9	TRBJ2-4	.	.	CASSVEEPAKNIQYF	TGTGCCAGCAGCGTAGAGGAACCAGCCAAAAACATTCAGTACTTC
TRBV19	TRBJ2-3	.	.	CASSSRPDLSPTDTQYF	TGTGCCAGTAGTTCCCGACCCGACCTAAGTCCAACAGATACGCAGTATTTT
TRBV5-1	TRBJ2-7	.	.	CASFPGPTSYEQYF	TGCGCCAGCTTCCCGGGACCAACCTCCTACGAGCAGTACTTC
TRBV7-3	TRBJ2-7	.	TRBD2	CASSFRGTSAEQYF	TGTGCCAGCAGCTTCCGGGGGACTAGCGCCGAGCAGTACTTC
TRBV5-1	TRBJ2-7	.	.	CASSSMSDYEQYF	TGCGCCAGCAGTTCTATGTCGGACTACGAGCAGTACTTC
TRBV19	TRBJ2-4	.	.	CASSISEIAKNIQYF	TGTGCCAGTAGTATTTCTGAAATAGCCAAAAACATTCAGTACTTC
TRBV27	TRBJ2-5	.	TRBD1	CASSSTGDRSETQYF	TGTGCCAGCAGTTCAACAGGGGACCGGTCGGAGACCCAGTACTTC
TRBV28	TRBJ2-7	.	TRBD2	CASSSPLQQRGHPKQYF	TGTGCCAGCAGTTCCCCCCTTCAGCAGCGGGGCCACCCGAAGCAGTACTTC
TRBV5-4	TRBJ1-2	.	.	CASSPKDPEGGYTF	TGTGCCAGCAGCCCAAAGGACCCAGAGGGTGGCTACACCTTC
TRBV23-1	TRBJ2-1	.	.	CASSNEGGPNTNEQFF	TGCGCCAGCTCGAATGAAGGGGGTCCCAACACCAATGAGCAGTTCTTC
TRBV28	TRBJ1-2	.	TRBD1	CASRGGATGGSGYTF	TGTGCCAGCAGAGGGGGCGCGACAGGGGGCTCTGGCTACACCTTC
TRBV6-8	TRBJ1-5	once	.	CASRPRGMADGNQPQHF	TGTGCCAGCAGACCAAGGGGAATGGCGGATGGCAATCAGCCCCAGCATTTT
TRBV19	TRBJ1-2	.	.	CASSPGWGNNYGYTF	TGTGCCAGTAGCCCCGGCTGGGGAAATAACTATGGCTACACCTTC
TRBV19	TRBJ2-5	once	TRBD2	CASTRSAGGPETQYF	TGTGCCAGTACCAGATCAGCGGGAGGGCCGGAGACCCAGTACTTC
TRBV19	TRBJ2-7	.	.	CASSPRDRGGSYEQYF	TGTGCCAGTAGTCCGAGAGACAGGGGAGGGTCCTACGAGCAGTACTTC
TRBV11-2	TRBJ1-3	.	.	CASSLKLVPSGNTIYF	TGTGCCAGCAGCTTAAAGCTGGTCCCCTCTGGAAACACCATATATTTT
TRBV27	TRBJ2-7	.	.	CASSFRAGGSPYEQYF	TGTGCCAGCAGTTTCCGGGCCGGCGGATCCCCCTACGAGCAGTACTTC
TRBV18	TRBJ2-7	.	TRBD2	CASSPPAGGEQYF	TGTGCCAGCTCACCACCGGCGGGAGGCGAGCAGTACTTC
TRBV5-5	TRBJ1-2	.	.	CASSSWTDYYGYTF	TGTGCCAGCAGCTCATGGACGGACTACTATGGCTACACCTTC
TRBV28	TRBJ2-7	.	TRBD1	CASSTGTAFSYEQYF	TGTGCCAGCAGTACGGGGACAGCCTTCTCCTACGAGCAGTACTTC
TRBV5-1	TRBJ2-5	.	.	CASSSGLQETQYF	TGCGCCAGCAGCTCGGGATTACAAGAGACCCAGTACTTC
TRBV28	TRBJ2-7	.	TRBD2	CASSGGRLYEQYF	TGTGCCAGCAGTGGCGGGAGGCTCTACGAGCAGTACTTC
TRBV28	TRBJ1-5	.	.	CASSPGTISNQPQHF	TGTGCCAGCAGTCCCGGGACAATTAGCAATCAGCCCCAGCATTTT
TRBV19	TRBJ2-3	.	TRBD2	CASWSSGIGTQYF	TGTGCCAGTTGGAGTAGCGGGATAGGGACGCAGTATTTT
TRBV6-1	TRBJ1-1	.	.	CASSVIRTEAFF	TGTGCCAGCAGTGTCATCAGGACCGAAGCTTTCTTT
TRBV7-8	TRBJ2-3	.	TRBD2	CASSRSPGLAGTSTDTQYF	TGTGCCAGCAGCCGTTCCCCAGGACTAGCGGGGACTAGCACAGATACGCAGTATTTT
TRBV19	TRBJ2-7	.	TRBD2	CASSILASGSYEQYF	TGTGCCAGTAGTATATTGGCTAGCGGGAGCTACGAGCAGTACTTC
TRBV28	TRBJ2-5	.	.	CASSFWAAEYQETQYF	TGTGCCAGCAGTTTTTGGGCAGCAGAGTACCAAGAGACCCAGTACTTC
TRBV11-2	TRBJ2-1	.	.	CASSVTPLSMVEQFF	TGTGCCAGCAGCGTCACCCCCCTGAGCATGGTTGAGCAGTTCTTC
TRBV6-5	TRBJ1-2	.	.	CASSRDTGGYGYTF	TGTGCCAGCAGTAGGGACACGGGGGGCTATGGCTACACCTTC
TRBV28	TRBJ2-1	.	.	CASSLAHPYNEQFF	TGTGCCAGCAGTCTAGCCCACCCCTACAATGAGCAGTTCTTC
TRBV2	TRBJ2-5	.	TRBD2	CATGRLAGAQETQYF	TGTGCCACCGGAAGACTAGCGGGAGCCCAAGAGACCCAGTACTTC
TRBV11-3	TRBJ2-3	once	.	CASSLGLEITDTQYF	TGTGCCAGCAGCTTAGGTCTAGAAATCACAGATACGCAGTATTTT
TRBV4-2	TRBJ2-2	.	.	CASSQEWRGRAGELFF	TGTGCCAGCAGCCAAGAATGGAGAGGTCGGGCCGGGGAGCTGTTTTTT